This T cell receptor beta chain was retrieved from a study of blood T cell repertoires in COVID-19. The wider study: The origin of the acute and convalescent COVID-19 samples was the United States, Italy and Spain. From T cells, B-cell-depleted T cells, or PBMCs came the material, which was cDNA or gDNA.

Germline V gives CDR1 SEHNR, CDR2 FQNEAQ (reference sequence). V lost 5 bases, J lost 6 bases, and 6 bases stayed unmatched. The CDR3 loop spans 14 amino acids. Those enrolled in Seattle joined during active infection and were followed longitudinally afterward. In the source study's methods: Amplification from reference gene primers served as the basis for estimated nucleated cell counts. Assay used: immunoSEQ multiplex PCR; TCRdb lists only in-frame clones, some missing. V, J and clone size were drawn from that table, and D and trimming were deduced from the DNA. This table holds some 180,000 clones, more than 75% found once.

This clonotype was obtained from a woman aged 60-75 years with COVID-19, enrolled during active disease. Source material: peripheral blood. V is TRBV7-9 and J is TRBJ1-2, with TRBD1 matching over 10 bases. CDR3 DNA sequence: TGTGCCAGCAGCCCTGGACAGGGGGTGGATGGCTACACCTTC. This codes for CASSPGQGVDGYTF.